This T cell receptor (beta chain) was recovered during a study of OX40 agonist ivuxolimab in advanced cancers. Study details: A partial response was reached by three patients: one with hepatocellular carcinoma and two with cutaneous melanoma.

The assay was immunoSEQ multiplex PCR, and TCRdb's table has in-frame clones only and misses some. This sample carries roughly 60,000 clones, approximately 80% of them seen once, and the ten largest clones take around 2%. Study-level findings and limits: CD4+ and CD8+ blood T cells expanded clonally by week 6 at 0.1 to 3.0 mg/kg.

This clone was detected only a few times. Its antigen is still unknown. V lost 5 bases and J 5 bases, leaving 16 bases between the germline ends. This CDR3 comprises 15 residues. Germline-derived CDR1 and CDR2 are LNHDA and SQIVND (reference sequence). Sample: CD4+ or CD8+ T cells sorted from blood, taken in a trial of the OX40 agonist ivuxolimab. The sequence came from an adult with an advanced solid tumor such as melanoma, head and neck, liver or kidney cancer. The rearrangement uses TRBV19 and TRBJ2-4, with a possible D match to TRBD1 (6 bases). The CDR3 here is CASSSHGQTQNIQYF. As DNA, the CDR3 is TGTGCCAGTAGTTCCCATGGACAGACTCAAAACATTCAGTACTTC.